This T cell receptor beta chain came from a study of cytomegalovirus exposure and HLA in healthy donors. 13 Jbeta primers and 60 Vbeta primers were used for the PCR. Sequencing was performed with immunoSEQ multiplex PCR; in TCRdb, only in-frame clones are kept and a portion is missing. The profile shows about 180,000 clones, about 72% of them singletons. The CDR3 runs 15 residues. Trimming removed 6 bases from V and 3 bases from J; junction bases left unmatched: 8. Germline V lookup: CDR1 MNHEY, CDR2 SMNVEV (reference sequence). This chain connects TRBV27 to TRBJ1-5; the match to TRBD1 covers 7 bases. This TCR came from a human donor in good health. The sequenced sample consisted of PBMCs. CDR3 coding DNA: TGTGCCAGCAGGAGCCAGGGGGATGACAATCAGCCCCAGCATTTT. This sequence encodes CASRSQGDDNQPQHF.